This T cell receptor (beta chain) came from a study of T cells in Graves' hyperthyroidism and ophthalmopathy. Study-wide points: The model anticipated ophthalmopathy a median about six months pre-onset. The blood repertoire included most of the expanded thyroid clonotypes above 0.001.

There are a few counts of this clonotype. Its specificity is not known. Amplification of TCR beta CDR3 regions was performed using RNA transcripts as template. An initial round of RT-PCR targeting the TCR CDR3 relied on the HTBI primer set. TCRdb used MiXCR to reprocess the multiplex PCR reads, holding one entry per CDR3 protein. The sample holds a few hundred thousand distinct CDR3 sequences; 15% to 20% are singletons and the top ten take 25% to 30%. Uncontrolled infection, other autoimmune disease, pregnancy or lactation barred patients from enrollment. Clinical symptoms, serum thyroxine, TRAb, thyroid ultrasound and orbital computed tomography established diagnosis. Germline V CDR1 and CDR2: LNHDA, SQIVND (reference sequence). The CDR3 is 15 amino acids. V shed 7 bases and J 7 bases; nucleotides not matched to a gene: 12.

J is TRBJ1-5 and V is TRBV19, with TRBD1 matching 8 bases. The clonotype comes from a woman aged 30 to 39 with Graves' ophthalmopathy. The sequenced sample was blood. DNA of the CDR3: TGTGCCAGTAACAGGGGGTACACTTCGGGGCAGCCCCAGCATTTT. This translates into CASNRGYTSGQPQHF.